The rows below give T cell receptor beta chains drawn from one sample of a study of blood T cell repertoires in COVID-19. TCRdb's copy holds only in-frame clones and misses some; the assay was immunoSEQ multiplex PCR. The table has 25,000 to 40,000 clones, roughly 85% seen once. Sequencing was performed on peripheral blood. Every receptor here comes from a woman aged 60-75 years with active COVID-19. Both conserved end residues are part of each CDR3. The D gene is left open where the match is weak. Only some rows state a clone size, as once, few, many or a class for expanded clones.

d_call: TRBD1; clone_size: .; v_call: TRBV13; j_call: TRBJ2-7; cdr3_aa: CASSPWDSSYEQYF; cdr3_nt: TGTGCCAGCAGCCCCTGGGACAGCTCCTACGAGCAGTACTTC
d_call: TRBD1; clone_size: .; v_call: TRBV2; j_call: TRBJ2-5; cdr3_aa: CASSQDRSAETQYF; cdr3_nt: TGTGCCAGCAGTCAGGACAGGTCCGCGGAGACCCAGTACTTC
d_call: .; clone_size: .; v_call: TRBV7-9; j_call: TRBJ1-2; cdr3_aa: CASSLDSNRYTF; cdr3_nt: TGTGCCAGCAGCCTTGACTCCAACAGGTACACCTTC
d_call: .; clone_size: .; v_call: TRBV18; j_call: TRBJ2-7; cdr3_aa: CASSPPGGLTYEQYF; cdr3_nt: TGTGCCAGCTCACCACCGGGTGGACTAACCTACGAGCAGTACTTC
d_call: TRBD2; clone_size: .; v_call: TRBV11-3; j_call: TRBJ2-3; cdr3_aa: CASSLGIGLADTDTQYF; cdr3_nt: TGTGCCAGCAGCTTAGGAATCGGACTAGCGGACACAGATACGCAGTATTTT
d_call: .; clone_size: .; v_call: TRBV7-2; j_call: TRBJ1-1; cdr3_aa: CASTLLSHTEAFF; cdr3_nt: TGTGCCAGCACCCTCCTTAGTCACACTGAAGCTTTCTTT
d_call: TRBD2; clone_size: .; v_call: TRBV6-5; j_call: TRBJ2-1; cdr3_aa: CASRGGGARRNEQFF; cdr3_nt: TGTGCCAGCAGGGGGGGAGGGGCGCGAAGGAATGAGCAGTTCTTC
d_call: .; clone_size: once; v_call: TRBV5-5; j_call: TRBJ2-1; cdr3_aa: CASSLWGDSYNEQFF; cdr3_nt: TGTGCCAGCAGCTTGTGGGGGGATTCCTACAATGAGCAGTTCTTC
d_call: .; clone_size: .; v_call: TRBV7-9; j_call: TRBJ2-3; cdr3_aa: CASSRPADTQYF; cdr3_nt: TGTGCCAGCAGCCGGCCAGCGGATACGCAGTATTTT
d_call: .; clone_size: .; v_call: TRBV25-1; j_call: TRBJ1-1; cdr3_aa: CASSELQGPVTFF; cdr3_nt: TGTGCCAGCAGTGAATTACAGGGACCGGTGACTTTCTTT
d_call: .; clone_size: .; v_call: TRBV2; j_call: TRBJ2-1; cdr3_aa: CASRPSRLPGNEQFF; cdr3_nt: TGTGCCAGCAGACCGAGCCGGCTCCCGGGGAATGAGCAGTTCTTC
d_call: TRBD1; clone_size: .; v_call: TRBV5-8; j_call: TRBJ1-6; cdr3_aa: CASSLGTVSSYNSPLHF; cdr3_nt: TGTGCCAGCAGCCTGGGGACAGTAAGCTCCTATAATTCACCCCTCCACTTT
d_call: TRBD1; clone_size: .; v_call: TRBV5-6; j_call: TRBJ1-2; cdr3_aa: CASSLITGVYGYTF; cdr3_nt: TGTGCCAGCAGCTTAATAACAGGGGTCTATGGCTACACCTTC
d_call: .; clone_size: .; v_call: TRBV5-1; j_call: TRBJ2-5; cdr3_aa: CASSSRGGTVGETQYF; cdr3_nt: TGCGCCAGCAGCTCCCGAGGGGGGACAGTAGGAGAGACCCAGTACTTC
d_call: .; clone_size: .; v_call: TRBV15; j_call: TRBJ1-6; cdr3_aa: CATSGLGTPENSPLHF; cdr3_nt: TGTGCCACCAGTGGCCTGGGGACACCTGAAAATTCACCCCTCCACTTT
d_call: .; clone_size: few; v_call: TRBV7-2; j_call: TRBJ1-5; cdr3_aa: CASSLMGTQSNQPQHF; cdr3_nt: TGTGCCAGCAGCTTAATGGGCACGCAAAGCAATCAGCCCCAGCATTTT
d_call: .; clone_size: .; v_call: TRBV15; j_call: TRBJ1-6; cdr3_aa: CATSRDRRGLGSPLHF; cdr3_nt: TGTGCCACCAGCAGAGATCGAAGGGGACTGGGTTCACCCCTCCACTTT
d_call: TRBD2; clone_size: .; v_call: TRBV2; j_call: TRBJ2-6; cdr3_aa: CASSEARGGVGANVLTF; cdr3_nt: TGTGCCAGCAGTGAAGCGCGGGGAGGGGTCGGGGCCAACGTCCTGACTTTC
d_call: .; clone_size: .; v_call: TRBV2; j_call: TRBJ2-1; cdr3_aa: CASRTVRTNNEQFF; cdr3_nt: TGTGCCAGCAGAACAGTTCGTACCAACAATGAGCAGTTCTTC
d_call: .; clone_size: .; v_call: TRBV7-9; j_call: TRBJ2-3; cdr3_aa: CASSPRTDTQYF; cdr3_nt: TGTGCCAGCAGCCCGCGAACAGATACGCAGTATTTT
d_call: .; clone_size: .; v_call: TRBV7-9; j_call: TRBJ2-1; cdr3_aa: CASSPSVYNEQFF; cdr3_nt: TGTGCCAGCTCCCCGTCCGTCTACAATGAGCAGTTCTTC
d_call: TRBD2; clone_size: .; v_call: TRBV18; j_call: TRBJ2-7; cdr3_aa: CASQPGGTNYEQYF; cdr3_nt: TGTGCCAGTCAACCCGGGGGGACCAACTACGAGCAGTACTTC